This entry features one TCR beta chain sequence. This record belongs to a study of blood T cell repertoires in COVID-19. About the research overall: PBMCs, B-cell-depleted T cells, or T cells were the source of the cDNA or gDNA that made up the material.

Sequencing was performed with immunoSEQ multiplex PCR; in TCRdb, only in-frame clones are kept and a portion is missing. Among around 220,000 clones listed, around 84% were seen once. Germline V lookup: CDR1 SNHLY, CDR2 FYNNEI. CDR3 length: 16 residues. V was pared by 6 bases and J by 4 bases, with 8 bases of the junction left unmatched. This receptor was obtained from a man aged 25-40 years with active or convalescent COVID-19. The rearrangement links TRBV2 to TRBJ2-2, with TRBD1 matching 10 bases. Sequencing input: peripheral blood. The CDR3 DNA reads TGTGCCAGCAGGGACCCTGGACAGGGGGTCACCGGGGAGCTGTTTTTT. Protein: CASRDPGQGVTGELFF.